This T cell receptor (beta chain) emerged from a study of Ad26.COV2.S vaccination and SARS-CoV-2 variants. Study as a whole: Enrolled in COV1001, the donor was in the Ad26.COV2.S trial arm, which received the vaccine.

Study-level points and caveats: Researchers cautioned that TCR breadth and depth analyses may have underestimated total T cell responses.

Here immunoSEQ multiplex PCR was the method, and the copy in TCRdb shows in-frame clones only, minus some. The top ten hold under 3.5% of the sample, which has 300,000 to 500,000 clones, about nine tenths seen once. As for treatment: around 19 received Ad26.COV2.S at low or high dose, single or two shots; 5 received placebo; per-sample allocation not given. Sampling took place 63 days after the first vaccine or placebo injection. As its vector, the vaccine had Ad26, which expressed Wuhan-strain SARS-CoV-2 spike. This clone came up once. What it binds is not known. The sequences come from peripheral blood, collected in a trial of Ad26.COV2.S vaccine versus placebo. This TCR was recovered from a person aged 18-65 years who received the Ad26.COV2.S COVID-19 vaccine or a placebo.

The CDR3 coding sequence is TGCGCCAGCAGGGGGACTAGCGGTGACTCCTACAATGAGCAGTTCTTC. It codes for CASRGTSGDSYNEQFF. V is TRBV10-2 and J is TRBJ2-1; TRBD2 agrees at 11 bases. CDR1 is WSHSY and CDR2 is SAAADI in the germline V gene. This CDR3 is built from 16 residues. V was pared by 6 bases and J by 0 bases, with 4 bases of the junction left unmatched.